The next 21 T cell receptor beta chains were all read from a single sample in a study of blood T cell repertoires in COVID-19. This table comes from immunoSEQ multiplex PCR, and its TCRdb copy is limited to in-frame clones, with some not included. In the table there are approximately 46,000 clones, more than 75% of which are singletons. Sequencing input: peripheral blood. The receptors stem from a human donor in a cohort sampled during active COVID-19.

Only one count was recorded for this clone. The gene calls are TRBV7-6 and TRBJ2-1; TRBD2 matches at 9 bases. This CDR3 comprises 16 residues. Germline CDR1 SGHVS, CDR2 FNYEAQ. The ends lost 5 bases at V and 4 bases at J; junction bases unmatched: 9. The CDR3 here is CASSPIAGVRYNEQFF. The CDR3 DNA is TGTGCCAGCAGCCCGATAGCGGGAGTACGGTACAATGAGCAGTTCTTC. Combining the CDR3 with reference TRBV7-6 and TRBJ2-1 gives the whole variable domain GAGVSQSPRYKVTKRGQDVALRCDPISGHVSLYWYRQALGQGPEFLTYFNYEAQQDKSGLPNDRFSAERPEGSISTLTIQRTEQRDSAMYRCASSPIAGVRYNEQFFGPGTRLTVL.

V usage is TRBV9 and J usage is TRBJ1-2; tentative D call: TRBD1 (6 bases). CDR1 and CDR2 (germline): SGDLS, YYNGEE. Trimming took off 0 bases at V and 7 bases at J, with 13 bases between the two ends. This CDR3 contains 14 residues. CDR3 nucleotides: TGTGCCAGCAGCGTAGTACCAGGGGTAGGTGGCTACACCTTC. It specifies CASSVVPGVGGYTF.

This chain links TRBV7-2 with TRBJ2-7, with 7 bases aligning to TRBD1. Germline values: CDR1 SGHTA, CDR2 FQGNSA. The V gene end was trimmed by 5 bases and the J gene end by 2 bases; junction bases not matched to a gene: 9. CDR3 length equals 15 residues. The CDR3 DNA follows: TGTGCCAGCAGCCCAGCAGGCAGGGGGACCTACGAGCAGTACTTC. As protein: CASSPAGRGTYEQYF. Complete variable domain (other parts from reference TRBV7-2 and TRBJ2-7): GAGVSQSPSNKVTEKGKDVELRCDPISGHTALYWYRQSLGQGLEFLIYFQGNSAPDKSGLPSDRFSAERTGGSVSTLTIQRTQQEDSAVYLCASSPAGRGTYEQYFGPGTRLTVT.

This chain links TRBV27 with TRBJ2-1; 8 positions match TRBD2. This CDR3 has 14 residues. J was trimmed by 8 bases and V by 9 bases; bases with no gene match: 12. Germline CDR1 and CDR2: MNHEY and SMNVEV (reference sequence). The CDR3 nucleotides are TGTGCCAGTATGGTGGCGGGAGGAATCGATGAGCAGTTCTTC. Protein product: CASMVAGGIDEQFF.

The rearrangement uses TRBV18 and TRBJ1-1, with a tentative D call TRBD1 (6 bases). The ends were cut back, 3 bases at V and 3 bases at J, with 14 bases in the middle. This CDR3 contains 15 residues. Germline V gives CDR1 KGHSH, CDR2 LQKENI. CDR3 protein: CASSPNQGLDTEAFF. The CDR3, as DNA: TGTGCCAGCTCACCTAATCAGGGGTTGGACACTGAAGCTTTCTTT.

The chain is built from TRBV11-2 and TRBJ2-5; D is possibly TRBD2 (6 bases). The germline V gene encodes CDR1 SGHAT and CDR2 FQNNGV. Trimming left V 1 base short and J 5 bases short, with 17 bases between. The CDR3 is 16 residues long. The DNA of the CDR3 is TGTGCCAGCAGCTTAGCTAGGCGGGGCTCTCGGGAGACCCAGTACTTC. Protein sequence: CASSLARRGSRETQYF.

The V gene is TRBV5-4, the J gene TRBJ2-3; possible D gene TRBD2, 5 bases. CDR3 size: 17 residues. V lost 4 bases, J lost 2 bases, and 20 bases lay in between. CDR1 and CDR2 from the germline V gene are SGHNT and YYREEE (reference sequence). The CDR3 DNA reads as TGTGCCAGCAGCCTCCCTAGCCTCCGGCCGTTCACAGATACGCAGTATTTT. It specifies CASSLPSLRPFTDTQYF. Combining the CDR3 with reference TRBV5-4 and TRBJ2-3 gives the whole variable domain ETGVTQSPTHLIKTRGQQVTLRCSSQSGHNTVSWYQQALGQGPQFIFQYYREEENGRGNFPPRFSGLQFPNYSSELNVNALELDDSALYLCASSLPSLRPFTDTQYFGPGTRLTVL.

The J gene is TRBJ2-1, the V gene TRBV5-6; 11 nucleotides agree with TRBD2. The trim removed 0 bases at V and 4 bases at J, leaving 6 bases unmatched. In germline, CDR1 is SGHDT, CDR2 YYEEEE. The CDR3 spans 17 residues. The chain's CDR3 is CASSLGLAGGQYNEQFF. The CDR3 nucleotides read TGTGCCAGCAGCTTGGGTTTAGCGGGAGGGCAGTACAATGAGCAGTTCTTC. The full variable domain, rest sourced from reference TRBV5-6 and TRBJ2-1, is DAGVTQSPTHLIKTRGQQVTLRCSPKSGHDTVSWYQQALGQGPQFIFQYYEEEERQRGNFPDRFSGHQFPNYSSELNVNALLLGDSALYLCASSLGLAGGQYNEQFFGPGTRLTVL.

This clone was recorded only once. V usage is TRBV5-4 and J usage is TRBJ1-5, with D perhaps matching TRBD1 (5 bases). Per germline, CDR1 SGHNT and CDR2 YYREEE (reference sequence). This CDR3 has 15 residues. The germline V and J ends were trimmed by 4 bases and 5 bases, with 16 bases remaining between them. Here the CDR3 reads CASSLLGQSYQPQHF. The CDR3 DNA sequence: TGTGCCAGCAGCCTCTTGGGGCAGAGTTATCAGCCCCAGCATTTT. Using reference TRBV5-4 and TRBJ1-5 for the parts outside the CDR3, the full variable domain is ETGVTQSPTHLIKTRGQQVTLRCSSQSGHNTVSWYQQALGQGPQFIFQYYREEENGRGNFPPRFSGLQFPNYSSELNVNALELDDSALYLCASSLLGQSYQPQHFGDGTRLSIL.

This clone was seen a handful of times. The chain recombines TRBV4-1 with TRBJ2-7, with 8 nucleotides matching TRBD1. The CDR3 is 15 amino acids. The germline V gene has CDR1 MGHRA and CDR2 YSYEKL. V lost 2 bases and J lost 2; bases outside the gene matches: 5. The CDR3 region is CASSQRQGSPYEQYF. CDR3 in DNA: TGCGCCAGCAGCCAAAGACAGGGGTCTCCCTACGAGCAGTACTTC.

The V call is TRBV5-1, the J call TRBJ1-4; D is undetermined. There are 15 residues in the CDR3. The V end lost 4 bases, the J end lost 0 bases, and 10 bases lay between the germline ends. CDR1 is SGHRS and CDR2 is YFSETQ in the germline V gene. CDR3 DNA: TGCGCCAGCAGCGGAAACAGTGCAACTAATGAAAAACTGTTTTTT. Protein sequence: CASSGNSATNEKLFF.

The CDR3 is CASSKTGFSGNTIYF. The CDR3 nucleotides are TGTGCCAGCAGCAAGACAGGTTTCTCTGGAAACACCATATATTTT. The gene calls are TRBV3-1 (or the pseudogene TRBV3-2) and TRBJ1-3; possible D gene TRBD1, 6 bases. The CDR3 has 15 amino acids. V gave up 5 bases and J gave up 0 bases, with 11 bases separating them. Germline V gene data show CDR1 as LGHDT and CDR2 as YNNKEL (reference sequence).

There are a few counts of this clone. CDR3 protein: CASSKARRQAGELFF. CDR3 nucleotide sequence: TGTGCCAGCAGCAAAGCGCGGAGACAGGCCGGGGAGCTGTTTTTT. The V gene is TRBV21-1, the J gene TRBJ2-2; the table names TRBD1, a call not compared with the DNA. TRBV21-1 is an annotated pseudogene. The CDR3 covers 15 residues.

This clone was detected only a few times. Here the CDR3 DNA reads TGTGCCAGCAGCCTAGCGAAGGCTCTCTATGGCTACACCTTC. This encodes CASSLAKALYGYTF. This sequence joins TRBV21-1 and TRBJ1-2. TRBV21-1 corresponds to a pseudogene. The CDR3 contains 14 residues.

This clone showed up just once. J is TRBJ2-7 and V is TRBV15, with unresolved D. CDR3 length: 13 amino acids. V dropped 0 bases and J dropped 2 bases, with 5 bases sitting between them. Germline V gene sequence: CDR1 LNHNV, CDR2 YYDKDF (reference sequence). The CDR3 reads CATSRDPTYEQYF. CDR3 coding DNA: TGTGCCACCAGCAGAGATCCCACCTACGAGCAGTACTTC. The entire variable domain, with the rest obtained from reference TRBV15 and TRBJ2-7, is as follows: DAMVIQNPRYQVTQFGKPVTLSCSQTLNHNVMYWYQQKSSQAPKLLFHYYDKDFNNEADTPDNFQSRRPNTSFCFLDIRSPGLGDTAMYLCATSRDPTYEQYFGPGTRLTVT.

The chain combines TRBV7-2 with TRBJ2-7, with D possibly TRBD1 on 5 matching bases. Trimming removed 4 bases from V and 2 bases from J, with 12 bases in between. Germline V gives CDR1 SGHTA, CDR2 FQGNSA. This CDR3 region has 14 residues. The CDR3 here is CASSYTQGPYEQYF. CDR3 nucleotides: TGTGCCAGCAGCTATACTCAGGGCCCCTACGAGCAGTACTTC.

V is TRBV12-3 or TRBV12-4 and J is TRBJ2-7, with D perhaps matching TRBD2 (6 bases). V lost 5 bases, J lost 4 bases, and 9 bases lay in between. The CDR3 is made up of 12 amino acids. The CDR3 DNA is TGTGCCAGCAGTCCTGGGGGGTACGAGCAGTACTTC. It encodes CASSPGGYEQYF.

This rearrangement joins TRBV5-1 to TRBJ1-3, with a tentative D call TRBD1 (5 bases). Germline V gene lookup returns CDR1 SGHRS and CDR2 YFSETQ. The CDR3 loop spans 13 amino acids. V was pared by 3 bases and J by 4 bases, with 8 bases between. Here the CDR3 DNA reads TGCGCCAGCAGCTCAGGGCGGGGAAACACCATATATTTT. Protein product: CASSSGRGNTIYF.

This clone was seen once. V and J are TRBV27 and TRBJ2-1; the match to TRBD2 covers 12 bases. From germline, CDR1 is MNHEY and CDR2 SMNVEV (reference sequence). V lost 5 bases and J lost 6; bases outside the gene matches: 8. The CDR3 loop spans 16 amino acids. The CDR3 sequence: CASSPIGLAGPNEQFF. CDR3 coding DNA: TGTGCCAGCAGTCCGATAGGACTAGCGGGACCCAATGAGCAGTTCTTC.

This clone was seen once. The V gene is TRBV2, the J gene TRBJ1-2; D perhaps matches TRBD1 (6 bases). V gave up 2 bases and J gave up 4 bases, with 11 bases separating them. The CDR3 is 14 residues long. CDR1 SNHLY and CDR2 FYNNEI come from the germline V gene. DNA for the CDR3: TGTGCCAGCAGTGAAAGGACAGCCTCCTATGGCTACACCTTC. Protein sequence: CASSERTASYGYTF. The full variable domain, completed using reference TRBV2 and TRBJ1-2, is EPEVTQTPSHQVTQMGQEVILRCVPISNHLYFYWYRQILGQKVEFLVSFYNNEISEKSEIFDDQFSVERPDGSNFTLKIRSTKLEDSAMYFCASSERTASYGYTFGSGTRLTVV.

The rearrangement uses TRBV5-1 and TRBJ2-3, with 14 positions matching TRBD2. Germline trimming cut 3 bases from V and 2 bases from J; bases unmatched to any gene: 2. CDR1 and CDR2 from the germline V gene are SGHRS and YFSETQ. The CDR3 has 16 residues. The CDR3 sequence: CASSWGLAGVTDTQYF. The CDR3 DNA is TGCGCCAGCAGCTGGGGACTAGCGGGGGTCACAGATACGCAGTATTTT.